Listed below are T cell receptor beta chains from one sample, sequenced in a study of blood T cell repertoires in COVID-19. TCRdb's table, derived via immunoSEQ multiplex PCR, lists solely in-frame clones and lacks some. The sample has 150,000 to 180,000 clones, about 73% seen once. Specimen: peripheral blood. The receptors here all came from an older man with acute or convalescent COVID-19. CDR3s include the opening cysteine and the closing phenylalanine or tryptophan. The D gene is left open where the match is weak. Expanded clones are given a class, and other clones once, few, many or no size at all.

>.|.|TRBJ1-3|TRBV5-1|17
CASSLVAAGQLGNTIYF
TGCGCCAGCAGCTTGGTCGCAGCAGGACAGCTTGGAAACACCATATATTTT
>.|.|TRBJ2-5|TRBV3-1/TRBV3-2|11
CASSLRETQYF
TGTGCCAGCAGCCTTCGGGAGACCCAGTACTTC
>.|.|TRBJ1-1|TRBV11-3|17
CASSSPGTVGSVAEAFF
TGTGCCAGCAGCTCGCCCGGGACTGTGGGGTCGGTGGCTGAAGCTTTCTTT
>.|.|TRBJ1-6|TRBV7-3|14
CASSLSQYNSPLHF
TGTGCCAGCAGCTTAAGCCAGTATAATTCACCCCTCCACTTT
>.|.|TRBJ1-2|TRBV27|13
CASSFSRDYGYTF
TGTGCCAGCAGTTTTTCCAGGGACTATGGCTACACCTTC
>.|.|TRBJ1-4|TRBV28|11
CASIQNEKLFF
TGTGCCAGCATCCAGAATGAAAAACTGTTTTTT
>.|TRBD2|TRBJ2-1|TRBV5-1|15
CASTQGGGIYNEQFF
TGCGCCAGCACCCAGGGCGGGGGGATCTACAATGAGCAGTTCTTC
>.|.|TRBJ2-3|TRBV9|12
CASSVVSDTQYF
TGTGCCAGCAGCGTAGTCTCAGATACGCAGTATTTT
>.|.|TRBJ1-2|TRBV29-1|13
CSVSRDTNYGYTF
TGCAGCGTCAGCCGGGACACTAACTATGGCTACACCTTC
>.|.|TRBJ1-5|TRBV11-3|13
CASSLEEGQPQHF
TGTGCCAGCAGCTTGGAGGAGGGTCAGCCCCAGCATTTT
>.|.|TRBJ1-2|TRBV5-1|14
CASSSSTVTYGYTF
TGCGCCAGCAGTTCCTCGACAGTTACCTATGGCTACACCTTC
>.|.|TRBJ1-5|TRBV28|15
CASRNEGVGNQPQHF
TGTGCCAGCAGAAACGAGGGTGTCGGCAATCAGCCCCAGCATTTT
>.|.|TRBJ2-5|TRBV2|15
CASTKNQGYQETQYF
TGTGCCAGCACCAAAAACCAGGGATACCAAGAGACCCAGTACTTC
>.|TRBD1|TRBJ2-2|TRBV6-5|15
CASRVGQVNTGELFF
TGTGCCAGCAGGGTGGGACAGGTGAACACCGGGGAGCTGTTTTTT
>.|TRBD2|TRBJ2-1|TRBV24-1|17
CATSDSSGGLSYNEQFF
TGTGCCACCAGTGATTCTAGCGGGGGGCTCTCCTACAATGAGCAGTTCTTC
>.|.|TRBJ1-2|TRBV6-4|14
CASSRGDEGYGYTF
TGTGCCAGCAGTCGAGGAGACGAGGGCTATGGCTACACCTTC
>.|TRBD2|TRBJ2-3|TRBV28|16
CASTSGGAGSTDTQYF
TGTGCCAGCACCAGCGGGGGGGCGGGGAGCACAGATACGCAGTATTTT
>.|.|TRBJ1-6|TRBV7-8|17
CASSLDTSGANNSPLHF
TGTGCCAGCAGCTTAGATACGAGTGGGGCGAATAATTCACCCCTCCACTTT
>few|TRBD1|TRBJ1-5|TRBV28|16
CASSLRLQGAGQPQHF
TGTGCCAGCAGTTTGAGGTTGCAGGGGGCCGGACAGCCCCAGCATTTT
>many|.|TRBJ2-5|TRBV11-1|14
CASSFSTGWETQYF
TGTGCCAGCAGCTTTTCCACAGGCTGGGAGACCCAGTACTTC
>.|TRBD2|TRBJ2-1|TRBV19|13
CASCQRGRNEQFF
TGTGCCAGCTGCCAGCGGGGCAGAAATGAGCAGTTCTTC
>once|TRBD1|TRBJ1-2|TRBV6-5|15
CASRISGTGAYGYTF
TGTGCCAGCAGAATATCCGGGACAGGCGCCTATGGCTACACCTTC
>.|.|TRBJ1-2|TRBV30|15
CAWSQVGGMIGGYTF
TGTGCCTGGAGCCAGGTGGGAGGGATGATCGGTGGCTACACCTTC
>.|.|TRBJ2-7|TRBV5-1|16
CASSPPGQSSSYEQYF
TGCGCCAGCAGCCCCCCCGGACAGTCAAGCTCCTACGAGCAGTACTTC
>.|TRBD2|TRBJ2-2|TRBV11-2|16
CASRAGTSGITGELFF
TGTGCCAGCAGAGCCGGGACTAGCGGAATTACCGGGGAGCTGTTTTTT
>.|TRBD2|TRBJ2-5|TRBV4-2|16
CASSQDSLAGVETQYF
TGTGCCAGCAGCCAAGATAGTCTAGCGGGGGTCGAGACCCAGTACTTC
>.|TRBD1|TRBJ2-3|TRBV11-3|15
CASSSGQGDGDTQYF
TGTGCCAGCAGCAGCGGACAGGGCGATGGAGATACGCAGTATTTT
>few|TRBD2|TRBJ2-2|TRBV28|14
CASIGGTSPGELFF
TGTGCCAGCATCGGGGGGACTTCCCCCGGGGAGCTGTTTTTT
>.|.|TRBJ2-7|TRBV3-1/TRBV3-2|13
CASSQGQAYEQYF
TGTGCCAGCAGCCAGGGACAAGCATACGAGCAGTACTTC
>few|TRBD1|TRBJ1-2|TRBV6-5|15
CASSPGTAPNYGYTF
TGTGCCAGCAGTCCCGGGACAGCCCCTAACTATGGCTACACCTTC
>.|.|TRBJ1-1|TRBV2|13
CASSTRRDTEAFF
TGTGCCAGCAGTACAAGGAGGGACACTGAAGCTTTCTTT
>.|TRBD2|TRBJ2-1|TRBV10-3|16
CATRTSGGISYNEQFF
TGTGCCACCCGGACTAGCGGGGGAATCTCCTACAATGAGCAGTTCTTC
>many|.|TRBJ1-5|TRBV19|13
CASATVANQPQHF
TGTGCCAGTGCGACAGTTGCGAATCAGCCCCAGCATTTT
>.|.|TRBJ1-1|TRBV23-1|14
CASTTKRQGLGAFF
TGCGCCAGCACTACAAAACGCCAGGGTCTAGGGGCTTTCTTT
>.|TRBD2|TRBJ2-5|TRBV6-2/TRBV6-3|14
CASSGLATQETQYF
TGTGCCAGCAGCGGACTAGCGACCCAAGAGACCCAGTACTTC
>once|.|TRBJ1-1|TRBV14|17
CASSQERGRTWNTEAFF
TGTGCCAGCAGCCAAGAAAGGGGCAGAACATGGAACACTGAAGCTTTCTTT
>.|.|TRBJ1-2|TRBV19|13
CASSIGLNYGYTF
TGTGCCAGTAGTATTGGGCTGAACTATGGCTACACCTTC